The 7 T cell receptor beta chains below come from one sample, sequenced in a study of T cells after yellow fever vaccination (dated by TCRdb to about 2019). Interpreted using the paper, the treatment or condition label stands for: live attenuated yellow fever vaccine strain. The method behind the library was 5' RACE. Data came from an Illumina NovaSeq 6000. TCRdb took the public reads, trimmed them with fastp at Q25, ran MiXCR for clone calling and kept in-frame beta chains. Here each entry gathers all rows of one CDR3 protein and keeps the most common genes and DNA. Across this sample there are some 260,000 distinct CDR3 sequences, with about 5.2% seen only once. The ten largest clonotypes hold roughly 3.3% of the sample. The sequencing used CD4+ T cells sorted from PBMCs, collected on the day of the yellow fever booster vaccination. Source of these receptors: a man aged 18 to 35 who received the YFV17D yellow fever vaccine.

This clonotype was seen more than once but under ten times. The CDR3 here is CASSPGGAAMNTEAFF. DNA of the CDR3: TGTGCCAGCAGCCCTGGGGGGGCCGCGATGAACACTGAAGCTTTCTTT. The rearrangement joins TRBV5-4 to TRBJ1-1; TRBD1 might be the D (6 bases). Between the trimmed V and J ends, which lost 4 bases and 0 bases, there was a span of 16 bases. The CDR3 has 16 amino acids. Germline loops: CDR1 SGHNT, CDR2 YYREEE (reference sequence).

This clonotype was picked up many times. V is TRBV7-9 and J is TRBJ2-2; D call uncertain. The germline CDR1 and CDR2 sequences are SEHNR and FQNEAQ (reference sequence). V shed 3 bases and J shed 1 base, with 6 bases lying between them. The CDR3 sequence is 14 residues long. The CDR3 bases are TGTGCCAGCAGCTTCAGTGGGAACACCGGGGAGCTGTTTTTT. It codes for CASSFSGNTGELFF.

This clonotype came up a few times. The chain employs TRBV18 and TRBJ1-1; 8 nucleotides match TRBD1. This CDR3 contains 15 residues. Looked up from germline, CDR1 is KGHSH and CDR2 is LQKENI. With V trimmed by 3 bases and J by 4 bases, 7 bases remained unmatched. CDR3 amino acids: CASSPPTGASTEAFF. CDR3 sequence (DNA): TGTGCCAGCTCACCCCCGACAGGGGCGAGCACTGAAGCTTTCTTT.

The table lists this clonotype with many counts. The rearrangement uses TRBV10-3 and TRBJ2-2; the match to TRBD2 covers 7 bases. The junction had 9 bases not matched to a gene; V was cut back by 2 bases and J by 6 bases. CDR3 size: 16 residues. The germline CDR1 and CDR2 sequences are ENHRY and SYGVKD. The CDR3 region is CAISERNGGGAGELFF. DNA for the CDR3: TGTGCCATCAGTGAGAGGAATGGCGGGGGTGCCGGGGAGCTGTTTTTT.

In this sample, this clonotype turned up many times. The V call is TRBV24-1, the J call TRBJ1-1; 7 bases agree with TRBD1. The V segment lost 6 bases and the J segment 0 bases; nucleotides outside the gene matches: 15. From germline, CDR1 is KGHDR and CDR2 SFDVKD. The CDR3 spans 18 residues. CDR3 nucleotide sequence: TGTGCCACCAGTCTAACTCCAACAGGGGAACGGATGAACACTGAAGCTTTCTTT. Protein sequence: CATSLTPTGERMNTEAFF.

This rearrangement joins TRBV10-3 to TRBJ2-2, with TRBD1 as a possible D gene (6 bases). The CDR3 is 13 residues long. CDR1 is ENHRY and CDR2 is SYGVKD in the germline V gene. V lost 10 bases, J lost 6 bases, and 15 bases lay in between. CDR3 coding DNA: TGTGCCACCACGAAACAGGGTTCCGGGGAGCTGTTTTTT. Amino acid sequence: CATTKQGSGELFF.

This clonotype was seen a handful of times. The chain carries TRBV5-6 and TRBJ1-6; no clear D. The V gene's germline CDR1 is SGHDT and CDR2 YYEEEE. The CDR3 loop spans 14 amino acids. V lost 1 base, J lost 8 bases, and 10 bases lay in between. DNA of the CDR3: TGTGCCAGCAGCTTGCGCGGGGTATATTCACCCCTCCACTTT. This codes for CASSLRGVYSPLHF.